This T cell receptor (beta chain) was recovered during a study of regulatory T cells in long-lasting Graves disease. This clonotype was detected ten times or more. Time point described: newly diagnosed GD, antithyroid drugs for less than 3 months. The TCR library used RNA extracted from PBMCs. From an endocrinology department in Xi'an, China, came the patients. V was pared by 3 bases and J by 7 bases, with 9 bases of the junction left unmatched. From germline, CDR1 is MNHEY and CDR2 SMNVEV (reference sequence). The CDR3 is 15 residues long. Through Arm-PCR of CDR3 regions and iRepertoire HTBI primers, TCR beta libraries were built. Per the authors' pipeline: Some 60 TRBV and some 15 TRBJ segments were identified across samples. MiXCR was run by TCRdb on the multiplex PCR reads, yielding one entry per CDR3 protein. Clone size and V and J calls follow TCRdb, not the original study. The table has some 500,000 distinct CDR3 sequences, around an eighth seen once.

This sample also belongs to another study, concerning T cells in Graves' hyperthyroidism and ophthalmopathy. As reported in that work: Any patient presenting with uncontrolled infection, other autoimmune disease, pregnancy or lactation was left out. Diagnosis rested on symptoms, serum thyroxine and TRAb, thyroid ultrasound, and orbital computed tomography.

This sequence originates from a man aged 25-40 years with Graves disease. This chain links TRBV27 with TRBJ2-7; TRBD2 aligns across 10 bases. The sample was peripheral blood mononuclear cells (PBMCs), taken at new diagnosis, from a patient treated with antithyroid drugs. The CDR3 sequence is CASSFESSGRGEQYF. As DNA, the CDR3 is TGTGCCAGCAGTTTTGAGTCTAGCGGGAGAGGGGAGCAGTACTTC.